These 30 T cell receptor beta chains were all obtained from the same sample, sequenced in a study of blood T cell repertoires in COVID-19. Repertoires were generated with immunoSEQ multiplex PCR, while TCRdb's copy carries only in-frame clones and drops some. The table includes fewer than 200,000 clones, under 80% detected once. The specimen sequenced was peripheral blood. Receptors originate from an elderly woman with acute or convalescent COVID-19.

The chain links TRBV19 to TRBJ2-7; TRBD1 is a possible D gene (6 bases). Germline CDR1 LNHDA, CDR2 SQIVND (reference sequence). The ends were cut back, 2 bases at V and 2 bases at J, with 13 bases in the middle. This CDR3 has 15 amino acids. The CDR3 nucleotides are TGTGCCAGTAGTATAACCGGGACACATACCTACGAGCAGTACTTC. Translating gives CASSITGTHTYEQYF.

This clone counts as medium-sized (0.01 to 0.1%). The chain carries TRBV2 and TRBJ1-1; D remains unclear. The CDR3 covers 14 residues. From germline, CDR1 is SNHLY and CDR2 FYNNEI. Deletions cut 2 bases from V and 1 base from J, with 8 bases between. This CDR3 is CASSELGGNTEAFF. The DNA of the CDR3 is TGTGCCAGCAGTGAATTGGGAGGGAACACTGAAGCTTTCTTT.

The J gene is TRBJ2-1, the V gene TRBV10-1; 10 nucleotides agree with TRBD2. The V gene end was trimmed by 6 bases and the J gene end by 5 bases; junction bases not matched to a gene: 7. The CDR3 totals 15 residues. CDR1 is WNHNN, CDR2 SYGVQD, per germline (reference sequence). CDR3 sequence reads: CASSPGTSVNNEQFF. CDR3 DNA sequence: TGCGCCAGCAGCCCCGGGACTAGCGTCAACAATGAGCAGTTCTTC.

The chain links TRBV6-2 or TRBV6-3 to TRBJ2-7; D gene uncertain. There are 12 residues in the CDR3. Per the germline V gene, CDR1 is MNHEY and CDR2 is SVGEGT. Trimming stripped 6 bases from V and 3 bases from J, with 9 bases between. In DNA form, the CDR3 reads TGTGCCAGCAGCCCCTATATCTACGAGCAGTACTTC. As protein: CASSPYIYEQYF.

The V and J genes are TRBV28 and TRBJ2-2, with D hard to call. The V gene lost 3 bases and the J gene lost 4 bases, with 6 bases spanning the gap. Germline CDR1 is MDHEN and CDR2 is SYDVKM. The CDR3 is 13 residues long. The CDR3 loop reads CASSFQATGELFF. The CDR3 nucleotides are TGTGCCAGCAGTTTCCAGGCCACCGGGGAGCTGTTTTTT.

This clone was counted only a few times. This sample also contains other DNA sequences that code for the same CDR3. This chain uses TRBV10-3 with TRBJ1-2, with D hard to call. The CDR3 runs to 12 residues. Germline CDR1 is ENHRY and CDR2 is SYGVKD. V dropped 4 bases and J dropped 2 bases, with 5 bases sitting between them. The CDR3 DNA is TGTGCCATCAGTGCAGGAAACTATGGCTACACCTTC. Translation gives CAISAGNYGYTF.

The genes are TRBV27 and TRBJ2-1; 12 nucleotides agree with TRBD2. The CDR3 spans 16 residues. V lost 8 bases to trimming and J lost 3 bases; unmatched junction nucleotides: 8. The V gene's germline CDR1 is MNHEY and CDR2 SMNVEV (reference sequence). CDR3 sequence: CASSSTSGSFYNEQFF. The CDR3 nucleotides are TGTGCCAGCTCCTCGACTAGCGGGAGCTTCTACAATGAGCAGTTCTTC.

The rearrangement uses TRBV4-2 and TRBJ1-4, with D unresolved. CDR1 and CDR2 from the germline V gene are LGHNA and YNFKEQ. This CDR3 has 15 amino acids. The V end lost 0 bases, the J end lost 4 bases, and 9 bases lay between the germline ends. The CDR3 DNA reads as TGTGCCAGCAGCCAAGATTTTCGGAGTAATGAAAAACTGTTTTTT. It is translated as CASSQDFRSNEKLFF.

This clone was counted once. The genes are TRBV27 and TRBJ2-7; tentatively, D is TRBD2 (5 bases). The CDR3 spans 14 residues. The V end was cut by 6 bases, the J end by 1 base, with 13 bases between. Per germline, CDR1 MNHEY and CDR2 SMNVEV (reference sequence). CDR3 region: CASRKPGNSYEQYF. CDR3 bases: TGTGCCAGCAGGAAACCGGGGAATTCCTACGAGCAGTACTTC.

This clone showed up just once. This sequence joins TRBV14 and TRBJ2-1; 9 bases are shared with TRBD1. Per the germline V gene, CDR1 is SGHDN and CDR2 is FVKESK. V was pared by 6 bases and J by 8 bases, with 8 bases of the junction left unmatched. The length of the CDR3 is 14 residues. DNA of the CDR3: TGTGCCAGCAGAGAGACAGGGGGTTTCCATGAGCAGTTCTTC. As protein: CASRETGGFHEQFF.

This chain uses TRBV28 with TRBJ1-1; 7 positions match TRBD1. Trimming at V came to 2 bases and at J to 4 bases, leaving 7 bases not matched to a gene. Per germline, CDR1 MDHEN and CDR2 SYDVKM. This CDR3 has 15 amino acids. The CDR3 here is CASSLRGLGGTEAFF. In DNA, the CDR3 is TGTGCCAGCAGTTTAAGGGGGCTTGGAGGCACTGAAGCTTTCTTT.

The chain couples TRBV19 to TRBJ2-7; D call uncertain. The CDR3 runs to 12 residues. Trimming took 5 bases from V and 6 from J, leaving 11 bases between them. CDR1 and CDR2 (germline): LNHDA, SQIVND (reference sequence). In nucleotides, the CDR3 is TGTGCCAGTAGTCCCACCCCCAGCGAGCAGTACTTC. Residues: CASSPTPSEQYF.

The V call is TRBV27, the J call TRBJ1-5, with D perhaps TRBD1 (5 bases). Trimming shortened V by 7 bases and J by 4 bases, and 14 bases separated the two germline ends. The CDR3 extends over 14 amino acids. Germline V gene lookup returns CDR1 MNHEY and CDR2 SMNVEV (reference sequence). The DNA of the CDR3 is TGTGCCAGCACTGCGGGGCCGGGTAATCAGCCCCAGCATTTT. This translates into CASTAGPGNQPQHF.

This clone was found once. The CDR3 DNA reads TGTGCCAGCAGCTTGGCGTATTTCGTCAAAGAGGATGGCTACACCTTC. Protein product: CASSLAYFVKEDGYTF. The V gene is TRBV5-6, the J gene TRBJ1-2; D not resolved. CDR1 and CDR2 from the germline V gene are SGHDT and YYEEEE. V lost 0 bases and J 6 bases, leaving 18 bases between the germline ends. CDR3 length: 16 amino acids.

This chain uses TRBV10-2 with TRBJ2-7; possible D gene TRBD2, 6 bases. CDR1 and CDR2 (germline): WSHSY, SAAADI. The CDR3 runs 13 residues. The ends were cut back, 2 bases at V and 7 bases at J, with 12 bases in the middle. Here the CDR3 reads CASSEVEGEEQYF. For the CDR3, the DNA is TGCGCCAGCAGTGAGGTGGAGGGCGAGGAGCAGTACTTC.

The V and J genes are TRBV4-2 and TRBJ2-2; no firm D call. The V gene lost 0 bases and the J gene lost 6 bases, with 11 bases spanning the gap. The CDR3 has 15 residues. Germline CDR1 and CDR2: LGHNA and YNFKEQ. Here the CDR3 reads CASSQDYNSPGELFF. The DNA for the CDR3 is TGTGCCAGCAGCCAAGATTATAACAGCCCCGGGGAGCTGTTTTTT.

The chain uses TRBV5-1 and TRBJ1-2; perhaps TRBD1 as D (5 bases). Germline CDR1 reads SGHRS; CDR2 reads YFSETQ. This CDR3 contains 14 residues. V gave up 4 bases and J gave up 4 bases, with 14 bases separating them. CDR3 loop: CASSGAEDGYGYTF. CDR3 DNA sequence: TGCGCCAGCAGCGGGGCAGAGGACGGCTATGGCTACACCTTC.

The chain joins TRBV5-6 to TRBJ2-3; D is undetermined. This CDR3 has 14 residues. V was trimmed by 4 bases and J by 6 bases, leaving 15 bases between them. Germline V gene data show CDR1 as SGHDT and CDR2 as YYEEEE. In DNA, the CDR3 is TGTGCCAGCAGCCCTGACGGAGTATACGATACGCAGTATTTT. This translates into CASSPDGVYDTQYF.

This clone was counted a few times. The chain carries TRBV10-1 and TRBJ1-1, with D possibly TRBD1 on 6 matching bases. CDR3 length equals 13 residues. V lost 7 bases and J lost 1, with 10 bases in between. From germline, CDR1 is WNHNN and CDR2 SYGVQD (reference sequence). CDR3 bases: TGCGCCAGCACGCCGGGACAGAACACTGAAGCTTTCTTT. The encoded protein is CASTPGQNTEAFF.

This clone has only one observation. The J gene is TRBJ2-1, the V gene TRBV5-1; D perhaps matches TRBD1 (6 bases). Germline V gene sequence: CDR1 SGHRS, CDR2 YFSETQ. V lost 7 bases, J lost 10 bases, and 12 bases lay in between. CDR3 length: 11 residues. This CDR3 reads CASAVQGEQFF. CDR3 in DNA: TGCGCCAGCGCCGTTCAGGGGGAGCAGTTCTTC.

This rearrangement joins TRBV29-1 to TRBJ2-3, with TRBD2 matching 8 bases. There are 13 residues in the CDR3. Germline assignment: CDR1 SQVTM and CDR2 ANQGSEA. In DNA, the CDR3 is TGCAGATTCCGGGGACTAGAACCCGATACGCAGTATTTT. Translation: CRFRGLEPDTQYF.

The chain employs TRBV3-1 (or the pseudogene TRBV3-2) and TRBJ2-3, with 7 bases fitting TRBD2. V was clipped by 2 bases and J by 0 bases; unmatched bases: 8. Germline loops: CDR1 LGHDT, CDR2 YNNKEL (reference sequence). This CDR3 contains 17 residues. The chain's CDR3 is CASSQYYGTTSTDTQYF. CDR3 in DNA: TGTGCCAGCAGCCAATATTACGGGACTACTAGCACAGATACGCAGTATTTT.

The chain has TRBV6-2 or TRBV6-3 and TRBJ2-1, with 12 bases fitting TRBD2. The trim removed 1 base at V and 7 bases at J, leaving 2 bases unmatched. This CDR3 contains 15 residues. Germline V CDR1 and CDR2: MNHEY, SVGEGT. The CDR3, as DNA: TGTGCCAGCAGTTACTTAGGGACTAGCGGGAATGAGCAGTTCTTC. This translates into CASSYLGTSGNEQFF.

This clone has just one count. The chain employs TRBV27 and TRBJ2-3, with D perhaps TRBD2 (6 bases). With 0 bases removed from V and 4 bases from J, the gap between germline ends came to 11 bases. Germline assignment: CDR1 MNHEY and CDR2 SMNVEV (reference sequence). This CDR3 spans 15 amino acids. CDR3 DNA sequence: TGTGCCAGCAGTTTATCGCGGGAAAGGGCAGATACGCAGTATTTT. Protein sequence: CASSLSRERADTQYF.

The chain carries TRBV6-1 and TRBJ2-7, with TRBD1 identical over 8 bases. The CDR3 totals 15 residues. Germline trimming cut 3 bases from V and 5 bases from J; bases unmatched to any gene: 9. Germline CDR1 reads MNHNS; CDR2 reads SASEGT. This chain's CDR3 is CASSDKTGGNDEQYF. In DNA, the CDR3 is TGTGCCAGCAGTGATAAAACAGGGGGAAATGACGAGCAGTACTTC.

The chain recombines TRBV7-2 with TRBJ2-5; 10 bases fit TRBD1. Germline-derived CDR1 and CDR2 are SGHTA and FQGNSA. V lost 0 bases and J lost 5; bases outside the gene matches: 3. The CDR3 has 15 amino acids. CDR3 sequence reads: CASSLAGQGVETQYF. The CDR3 bases are TGTGCCAGCAGCTTAGCCGGACAGGGGGTTGAGACCCAGTACTTC. The full variable domain, completed using reference TRBV7-2 and TRBJ2-5, is GAGVSQSPSNKVTEKGKDVELRCDPISGHTALYWYRQSLGQGLEFLIYFQGNSAPDKSGLPSDRFSAERTGGSVSTLTIQRTQQEDSAVYLCASSLAGQGVETQYFGPGTRLLVL.

This clone was counted only a few times. The chain employs TRBV28 and TRBJ1-5; TRBD1 aligns across 7 bases. This CDR3 is built from 15 residues. The V segment lost 6 bases and the J segment 6 bases; nucleotides outside the gene matches: 11. Germline CDR1 and CDR2: MDHEN and SYDVKM. The CDR3 protein is CASSSPSGGPQPQHF. The CDR3 nucleotides are TGTGCCAGCAGCTCCCCTTCAGGGGGTCCTCAGCCCCAGCATTTT.

The gene calls are TRBV5-3 and TRBJ1-6; 11 nucleotides match TRBD1. TRBV5-3 is an open reading frame, and its role is uncertain. V lost 3 bases, J lost 8 bases, and 13 bases stayed unmatched. CDR3 length: 18 residues. The CDR3 reads CARSWIYRDRGYDSPLHF. The CDR3 DNA is TGTGCCAGAAGCTGGATCTACCGGGACAGGGGGTATGATTCACCCCTCCACTTT.

This clone was recorded only once. The chain recombines TRBV19 with TRBJ2-2; 8 positions agree with TRBD1. The CDR3 totals 13 residues. CDR1 is LNHDA and CDR2 is SQIVND in the germline V gene (reference sequence). V was clipped by 8 bases and J by 7 bases; unmatched bases: 6. The CDR3 protein is CASGTGYIGELFF. CDR3 coding DNA: TGTGCCAGTGGGACAGGCTATATCGGGGAGCTGTTTTTT.

The rearrangement links TRBV5-4 to TRBJ2-7; 7 bases match TRBD1. CDR3 length: 14 amino acids. J gave up 0 bases and V 3 bases, and 3 bases lay outside the gene matches. The germline CDR1 and CDR2 sequences are SGHNT and YYREEE (reference sequence). CDR3 residues: CASSWGQTSYEQYF. The CDR3 nucleotides are TGTGCCAGCAGCTGGGGACAGACCTCCTACGAGCAGTACTTC.